The 13 T cell receptor beta chains given below trace back to one sample, sequenced in a study of T cell responses to AZD1222 COVID-19 vaccine. Generated by immunoSEQ multiplex PCR, the TCRdb table keeps only in-frame clones and is missing some. The sample records around 110,000 clones, about 91% being singletons. The sample in question was peripheral blood, obtained 28 days after the second AZD1222 dose. These receptors were obtained from an adult who received the AZD1222 COVID-19 vaccine.

The rearrangement links TRBV9 to TRBJ1-2, with D perhaps TRBD1 (5 bases). The CDR3 has 14 amino acids. Germline assignment: CDR1 SGDLS and CDR2 YYNGEE. Deletions cut 0 bases from V and 4 bases from J, with 10 bases between. The CDR3 DNA reads TGTGCCAGCAGCGTAGGAGGAGGGACCTATGGCTACACCTTC. It is translated as CASSVGGGTYGYTF.

V gene TRBV7-9 combines with J gene TRBJ1-4; weak D call: TRBD1 (5 bases). The V and J ends lost 5 bases and 8 bases respectively, with 18 bases between them. Germline CDR1 and CDR2: SEHNR and FQNEAQ (reference sequence). The CDR3 extends over 15 amino acids. CDR3: CASSPGGQEGEKLFF. For the CDR3, the DNA is TGTGCCAGCAGCCCGGGAGGACAAGAGGGGGAAAAACTGTTTTTT.

The sample holds one count of this clone. The rearrangement joins TRBV2 to TRBJ2-7, with D maybe TRBD2 (5 bases). In germline, CDR1 is SNHLY, CDR2 FYNNEI. The CDR3 consists of 14 residues. The V gene lost 3 bases and the J gene lost 3 bases, with 12 bases spanning the gap. The CDR3 DNA is TGTGCCAGCAGTGACGGTAGCGAGTACTACGAGCAGTACTTC. Its translation is CASSDGSEYYEQYF.

The chain has TRBV7-9 and TRBJ1-5; D is ambiguous. CDR1 SEHNR and CDR2 FQNEAQ come from the germline V gene (reference sequence). The CDR3 runs 15 residues. Trimming cost V 5 bases and J 2 bases, with 13 bases left between them. The CDR3 bases are TGTGCCAGCAGCCTAGGGAGTTCGGGCAATCAGCCCCAGCATTTT. Translating gives CASSLGSSGNQPQHF.

This clone was observed a few times. The chain links TRBV25-1 to TRBJ2-2, with 7 bases that match TRBD2. This CDR3 is built from 15 residues. The germline gives CDR1 MGHDK, CDR2 SYGVNS. The V and J ends lost 8 bases and 7 bases, in that order; junction bases with no gene match: 13. The CDR3 loop reads CASPHGREKVGELFF. CDR3 nucleotide sequence: TGTGCCAGCCCCCACGGGCGGGAGAAAGTCGGGGAGCTGTTTTTT.

A single count supports this clone. The rearrangement links TRBV2 to TRBJ1-1; tentative D call: TRBD1 (5 bases). Germline CDR1 SNHLY, CDR2 FYNNEI. The CDR3 is 14 amino acids. V lost 10 bases and J lost 7, with 22 bases in between. CDR3 DNA: TGTGCCACCAAAAAAAGGGAGAGGACATTTGAAGCTTTCTTT. Translating it yields CATKKRERTFEAFF.

The chain joins TRBV3-1 (or the pseudogene TRBV3-2) to TRBJ1-1; D gene uncertain. Germline V gives CDR1 LGHDT, CDR2 YNNKEL (reference sequence). The CDR3 sequence is 16 residues long. Trimming took 5 bases from V and 3 from J, leaving 19 bases between them. CDR3 protein: CASSAPGQKRDTEAFF. As DNA, the CDR3 is TGTGCCAGCAGCGCTCCGGGCCAAAAGAGGGACACTGAAGCTTTCTTT.

The J gene is TRBJ2-3, the V gene TRBV4-1; D ambiguous. Trimming removed 3 bases at V and 6 bases at J, with 7 bases between. Germline V gene sequence: CDR1 MGHRA, CDR2 YSYEKL. The CDR3 runs to 12 residues. Written as DNA, the CDR3 is TGCGCCAGCAGCCATTCGTTGGATACGCAGTATTTT. Its protein is CASSHSLDTQYF.

The chain employs TRBV27 and TRBJ2-7; either TRBD1 or TRBD2 may supply D (5 bases each). The CDR3 contains 14 residues. CDR1 and CDR2 (germline): MNHEY, SMNVEV (reference sequence). Trimming left V 2 bases short and J 5 bases short, with 13 bases between. Here the CDR3 reads CASSLPGPLHEQYF. CDR3 DNA sequence: TGTGCCAGCAGTTTACCGGGACCCCTCCACGAGCAGTACTTC.

The chain combines TRBV11-3 with TRBJ1-1; no reliable D call. V dropped 2 bases and J dropped 5 bases, with 12 bases sitting between them. The CDR3 length is 14 residues. Per germline, CDR1 SGHNT and CDR2 YENEEA. This chain's CDR3 is CASSLIQILTEAFF. CDR3 nucleotides: TGTGCCAGCAGCTTAATACAGATCCTGACTGAAGCTTTCTTT.

The rearrangement uses TRBV12-3 or TRBV12-4 and TRBJ1-5; D unresolved. Trimming stripped 6 bases from V and 1 base from J, with 7 bases between. This CDR3 is built from 13 residues. CDR3 sequence: CASRGVSNQPQHF. The CDR3 bases are TGTGCCAGCAGGGGCGTGAGCAATCAGCCCCAGCATTTT.

This sequence joins TRBV10-3 and TRBJ1-5; TRBD1 is a possible D gene (5 bases). The CDR3 totals 13 residues. Germline V gives CDR1 ENHRY, CDR2 SYGVKD. V lost 8 bases, J lost 1 base, and 9 bases lay in between. As DNA, the CDR3 is TGTGCCATCGCGGGACCGAGCAATCAGCCCCAGCATTTT. It translates to CAIAGPSNQPQHF.

J is TRBJ2-5 and V is TRBV27; D is possibly TRBD2 (5 bases). V was clipped by 2 bases and J by 5 bases, with 18 bases between them. Germline CDR1 MNHEY, CDR2 SMNVEV (reference sequence). The CDR3 sequence is 16 residues long. In nucleotides, the CDR3 is TGTGCCAGCAGTTTACTTGGACTGGAGTTCGGTGAGACCCAGTACTTC. Residues: CASSLLGLEFGETQYF.